The 30 T cell receptor beta chains given below trace back to one sample, sequenced in a study of blood T cell repertoires in COVID-19. TCRdb's copy holds only in-frame clones and misses some; the assay was immunoSEQ multiplex PCR. The data hold some 320,000 clones, with about nine tenths observed a single time. Sequencing input: peripheral blood. All receptors come from a woman aged 25-40 years who had recovered from COVID-19.

This clone was seen only once. The chain links TRBV30 to TRBJ1-2; D is unclear. The CDR3 loop spans 14 amino acids. Germline CDR1 GTSNPN, CDR2 SVGIG (reference sequence). The germline V and J ends were trimmed by 2 bases and 2 bases, with 12 bases remaining between them. CDR3 amino acids: CAWSTAAMNYGYTF. CDR3 in DNA: TGTGCCTGGAGTACAGCGGCGATGAACTATGGCTACACCTTC.

The V gene is TRBV3-1 (or the pseudogene TRBV3-2), the J gene TRBJ1-3; tentative D call: TRBD1 (6 bases). Germline V gene lookup returns CDR1 LGHDT and CDR2 YNNKEL (reference sequence). V gave up 5 bases and J gave up 0 bases, with 20 bases separating them. The CDR3 extends over 18 amino acids. DNA of the CDR3: TGTGCCAGCAGCACCGGGACACCTTCGTCCCTCTCTGGAAACACCATATATTTT. Translated, it gives CASSTGTPSSLSGNTIYF.

The chain carries TRBV15 and TRBJ1-2; 10 nucleotides line up with TRBD1. V shed 9 bases, J shed 8 bases, and the junction held 9 bases outside the gene matches. The CDR3 loop spans 13 amino acids. Germline CDR1 and CDR2: LNHNV and YYDKDF (reference sequence). CDR3 sequence: CATTPGQGRGYTF. In DNA, the CDR3 is TGTGCCACGACCCCGGGACAGGGGAGAGGCTACACCTTC.

J is TRBJ1-2 and V is TRBV28, with TRBD1 identical over 7 bases. The length of the CDR3 is 15 residues. Germline V CDR1 and CDR2: MDHEN, SYDVKM. V shed 4 bases, J shed 2 bases, and the junction held 7 bases outside the gene matches. The CDR3 here is CASSSPGQTNYGYTF. In DNA form, the CDR3 reads TGTGCCAGCAGTTCCCCGGGACAGACAAACTATGGCTACACCTTC.

This chain joins TRBV7-9 and TRBJ2-7; D possibly corresponds to TRBD2 (7 bases). The CDR3 runs 14 residues. Looked up from germline, CDR1 is SEHNR and CDR2 is FQNEAQ (reference sequence). V dropped 7 bases and J dropped 4 bases, with 17 bases sitting between them. CDR3 residues: CASMIAGAGYEQYF. The CDR3 region has the DNA TGTGCCAGCATGATTGCGGGGGCTGGTTACGAGCAGTACTTC.

In its sample, this clone was seen a few times. The V call is TRBV6-2 or TRBV6-3, the J call TRBJ2-2, with 12 bases fitting TRBD2. Germline lookup yields CDR1 MNHEY and CDR2 SVGEGT. V was clipped by 1 base and J by 4 bases; unmatched bases: 10. The CDR3 is made up of 19 amino acids. The CDR3: CASSYWPSGGALSTGELFF. The CDR3 DNA is TGTGCCAGCAGTTACTGGCCTAGCGGGGGGGCTTTGAGCACCGGGGAGCTGTTTTTT.

This chain uses TRBV5-8 with TRBJ2-7; 7 nucleotides line up with TRBD2. CDR3 size: 15 residues. Germline values: CDR1 SGHTS, CDR2 YDEGEE. With V trimmed by 0 bases and J by 5 bases, 8 bases remained unmatched. CDR3: CASSLVGGRRDEQYF. CDR3 DNA: TGTGCCAGCAGCTTGGTGGGAGGGAGGAGGGACGAGCAGTACTTC. Together with reference TRBV5-8 and TRBJ2-7, the CDR3 gives the full variable domain: EAGVTQSPTHLIKTRGQQATLRCSPISGHTSVYWYQQALGLGLQFLLWYDEGEERNRGNFPPRFSGRQFPNYSSELNVNALELEDSALYLCASSLVGGRRDEQYFGPGTRLTVT.

V usage is TRBV4-2 and J usage is TRBJ1-5; unclear D gene. Germline V CDR1 and CDR2: LGHNA, YNFKEQ. Trimming cost V 1 base and J 3 bases, with 4 bases left between them. CDR3 size: 13 residues. The DNA of the CDR3 is TGTGCCAGCAGCCAAGGTCTCAATCAGCCCCAGCATTTT. It translates to CASSQGLNQPQHF.

The J gene is TRBJ1-5, the V gene TRBV6-5; 9 bases fit TRBD1. The CDR3 consists of 15 residues. The germline gives CDR1 MNHEY, CDR2 SVGAGI. V dropped 6 bases and J dropped 2; count of bases not matched to a gene: 5. In DNA, the CDR3 is TGTGCCAGCAGGGGGACAGGGAGAGGCAATCAGCCCCAGCATTTT. Protein sequence: CASRGTGRGNQPQHF.

A few counts support this clone. The V gene is TRBV9, the J gene TRBJ1-2, with 8 bases aligning to TRBD1. CDR1 is SGDLS, CDR2 YYNGEE, per germline. The junction had 9 bases not matched to a gene; V was cut back by 4 bases and J by 4 bases. The CDR3 contains 15 residues. CDR3 DNA: TGTGCCAGCAGCAATGACCCAGGGGGCACCTATGGCTACACCTTC. This encodes CASSNDPGGTYGYTF. Drawing the rest from reference TRBV9 and TRBJ1-2, the complete variable domain is DSGVTQTPKHLITATGQRVTLRCSPRSGDLSVYWYQQSLDQGLQFLIQYYNGEERAKGNILERFSAQQFPDLHSELNLSSLELGDSALYFCASSNDPGGTYGYTFGSGTRLTVV.

The chain links TRBV27 to TRBJ2-5; TRBD1 is a possible D gene (5 bases). Germline lookup yields CDR1 MNHEY and CDR2 SMNVEV (reference sequence). Trimming left V 6 bases short and J 4 bases short, with 9 bases between. The CDR3 runs to 12 residues. The CDR3 DNA follows: TGTGCCAGCAGACAGGACGGAGAGACCCAGTACTTC. It specifies CASRQDGETQYF.

This rearrangement joins TRBV15 to TRBJ1-6; no clear D gene. Between the trimmed V and J ends, which lost 8 bases and 2 bases, there was a span of 4 bases. The CDR3 is 12 amino acids. CDR1 is LNHNV and CDR2 is YYDKDF in the germline V gene (reference sequence). CDR3 nucleotides: TGTGCCACCGGGCCCTATAATTCACCCCTCCACTTT. Amino acid sequence: CATGPYNSPLHF.

Points on this clone: The same CDR3 is also encoded by other DNA sequences in this sample. The chain recombines TRBV24-1 with TRBJ1-2; the D is unclear. Germline CDR1 reads KGHDR; CDR2 reads SFDVKD. The CDR3 sequence is 12 residues long. The V gene lost 4 bases and the J gene lost 4 bases, with 6 bases spanning the gap. CDR3 loop: CATSEGSYGYTF. CDR3 DNA: TGTGCCACCAGTGAGGGGAGCTATGGCTACACCTTC.

Here the CDR3 reads CASSKYFRGQEMGYEQYF. CDR3 nucleotide sequence: TGTGCCAGCAGCAAATATTTCCGGGGACAGGAGATGGGCTACGAGCAGTACTTC. This sequence joins TRBV7-3 and TRBJ2-7, with TRBD1 matching over 8 bases. The germline V gene has CDR1 SGHTA and CDR2 FQGTGA. Trimming cost V 5 bases and J 3 bases; bases outside gene matches: 18. The CDR3 contains 18 residues.

CDR3 in amino acids: CASSLYSGLAGANTGELFF. The DNA of the CDR3 is TGCGCCAGCAGCCTCTACTCAGGACTAGCGGGGGCAAACACCGGGGAGCTGTTTTTT. The chain uses TRBV5-1 and TRBJ2-2, with 13 bases matching TRBD2. The CDR3 sequence is 19 residues long. After removal of 4 bases from V and 2 bases from J, the junction contained 11 bases not matched to a gene. Germline CDR1 is SGHRS and CDR2 is YFSETQ.

The V and J genes are TRBV18 and TRBJ1-2; D remains ambiguous. Per germline, CDR1 KGHSH and CDR2 LQKENI. V was pared by 0 bases and J by 1 base, with 6 bases between. The CDR3 spans 14 residues. The CDR3 sequence is CASSPPSLNYGYTF. CDR3 nucleotides: TGTGCCAGCTCACCACCTTCACTTAACTATGGCTACACCTTC.

The chain links TRBV28 to TRBJ2-7; 11 bases are shared with TRBD2. CDR1 and CDR2 from the germline V gene are MDHEN and SYDVKM. Unmatched junction bases numbered 3, after V lost 7 bases and J lost 4 bases. The CDR3 contains 13 residues. This CDR3 reads CASTRTSGYEQYF. CDR3 sequence (DNA): TGTGCCAGCACTAGGACTAGCGGGTACGAGCAGTACTTC.

V and J are TRBV11-2 and TRBJ1-4; D unresolved. Germline loops: CDR1 SGHAT, CDR2 FQNNGV. There are 13 residues in the CDR3. The V and J ends lost 2 bases and 8 bases respectively, with 9 bases between them. The chain's CDR3 is CASSLMQAEKLFF. Here the CDR3 DNA reads TGTGCCAGCAGCTTAATGCAGGCAGAAAAACTGTTTTTT.

The CDR3 spells CASSRGGNTIYF. The CDR3 DNA reads as TGTGCCAGCAGCAGAGGTGGAAACACCATATATTTT. The chain joins TRBV5-4 to TRBJ1-3; D ambiguous. The V end lost 4 bases, the J end lost 3 bases, and 5 bases lay between the germline ends. The CDR3 extends over 12 amino acids. Germline-derived CDR1 and CDR2 are SGHNT and YYREEE (reference sequence). Full variable domain (remainder filled in from reference TRBV5-4 and TRBJ1-3): ETGVTQSPTHLIKTRGQQVTLRCSSQSGHNTVSWYQQALGQGPQFIFQYYREEENGRGNFPPRFSGLQFPNYSSELNVNALELDDSALYLCASSRGGNTIYFGEGSWLTVV.

This sequence joins TRBV6-5 and TRBJ1-4; 9 bases align to TRBD1. V gave up 4 bases and J gave up 8 bases; unmatched junction bases: 11. Per germline, CDR1 MNHEY and CDR2 SVGAGI. The CDR3 covers 16 residues. The CDR3 DNA reads as TGTGCCAGCAGTTCGCGACCGGGACAGGGTTGGGAAAAACTGTTTTTT. Protein: CASSSRPGQGWEKLFF.

The rearrangement links TRBV6-5 to TRBJ1-1, with TRBD1 matching 10 bases. The CDR3 runs to 13 residues. With 6 bases clipped from V and 5 bases from J, the junction kept 3 bases outside the gene matches. CDR1 is MNHEY, CDR2 SVGAGI, per germline. The CDR3 here is CASRLDRGTEAFF. The CDR3 DNA reads as TGTGCCAGCAGATTGGACAGGGGGACTGAAGCTTTCTTT.

CDR3 DNA: TGTGCCAGCAGCTCGGGACAGGGATTTGGCTACACCTTC. It codes for CASSSGQGFGYTF. The rearrangement joins TRBV7-6 to TRBJ1-2, with 9 bases aligning to TRBD1. The CDR3 runs to 13 residues. The V gene end was trimmed by 4 bases and the J gene end by 7 bases; junction bases not matched to a gene: 4. Germline V gene lookup returns CDR1 SGHVS and CDR2 FNYEAQ.

Notes on this clone: The same CDR3 also results from other DNA sequences found in this sample. This chain uses TRBV5-1 with TRBJ1-6, with TRBD1 matching over 9 bases. V was pared by 0 bases and J by 9 bases, with 1 base of the junction left unmatched. In germline, CDR1 is SGHRS, CDR2 YFSETQ. The CDR3 runs to 14 residues. CDR3 loop: CASSLGQGGSPLHF. CDR3 in DNA: TGCGCCAGCAGCTTGGGACAGGGGGGTTCACCCCTCCACTTT.

The sample holds one count of this clone. The chain has TRBV3-1 (or the pseudogene TRBV3-2) and TRBJ2-3; TRBD1 matches at 11 bases. The CDR3 contains 15 residues. Germline CDR1 and CDR2: LGHDT and YNNKEL (reference sequence). V lost 5 bases and J lost 4; bases outside the gene matches: 5. In DNA, the CDR3 is TGTGCCAGCAGCGCAAGGGACAGGGGGGCAGATACGCAGTATTTT. Its translation: CASSARDRGADTQYF.

This clone was counted a single time. The V and J genes are TRBV5-5 and TRBJ1-1; D is ambiguous. Germline V CDR1 and CDR2: SGHKS, YYEKEE (reference sequence). CDR3 length equals 16 residues. Trimming cost V 0 bases and J 0 bases, with 12 bases left between them. As DNA, the CDR3 is TGTGCCAGCAGCTTGGCCCAGGCAAGCATGAACACTGAAGCTTTCTTT. Translation: CASSLAQASMNTEAFF.

The chain carries TRBV10-3 and TRBJ1-2; 8 positions agree with TRBD1. This CDR3 comprises 13 residues. CDR1 is ENHRY and CDR2 is SYGVKD in the germline V gene. Trimming took 10 bases from V and 6 from J; bases not matched to a gene: 10. The CDR3 loop reads CATGGQELDGYTF. The CDR3 DNA reads TGTGCCACGGGGGGACAGGAATTAGATGGCTACACCTTC.

This clone was seen once. This sequence joins TRBV5-6 and TRBJ1-4, with D possibly TRBD1 on 5 matching bases. Germline V CDR1 and CDR2: SGHDT, YYEEEE. The CDR3 runs 14 residues. Trimming cost V 4 bases and J 6 bases, with 13 bases left between them. Here the CDR3 reads CASSRGEGHEKLFF. The DNA for the CDR3 is TGTGCCAGCAGCCGCGGGGAGGGGCATGAAAAACTGTTTTTT.

The chain joins TRBV5-1 to TRBJ2-2, with 9 bases lining up with TRBD1. The CDR3 loop spans 17 amino acids. J gave up 1 base and V 0 bases, and 4 bases lay outside the gene matches. Germline CDR1 SGHRS, CDR2 YFSETQ. CDR3 coding DNA: TGCGCCAGCAGCTTGGGCCCGGGACAGGGGAACACCGGGGAGCTGTTTTTT. Translating gives CASSLGPGQGNTGELFF. Looking up the rest from reference TRBV5-1 and TRBJ2-2 gives the full variable domain: KAGVTQTPRYLIKTRGQQVTLSCSPISGHRSVSWYQQTPGQGLQFLFEYFSETQRNKGNFPGRFSGRQFSNSRSEMNVSTLELGDSALYLCASSLGPGQGNTGELFFGEGSRLTVL.

This clone was counted many times. The rearrangement uses TRBV2 and TRBJ1-1; D not resolved. CDR1 and CDR2 (germline): SNHLY, FYNNEI. The CDR3 runs 12 residues. V gave up 4 bases and J gave up 7 bases, with 10 bases separating them. The CDR3 protein is CASSVGGLEAFF. The CDR3 DNA sequence: TGTGCCAGCAGTGTCGGAGGCCTTGAAGCTTTCTTT.

The CDR3 coding sequence is TGTGCCAGCAGTGATACAGTGAACACTGAAGCTTTCTTT. This translates into CASSDTVNTEAFF. The gene calls are TRBV2 and TRBJ1-1; D is unresolved. CDR1 and CDR2 (germline): SNHLY, FYNNEI. The V end was cut by 3 bases, the J end by 0 bases, with 5 bases between. The CDR3 sequence is 13 residues long.